This passage covers 21 T cell receptor beta chains from one sample sequenced in a study of human thymus T cells. Obtained as resections during corrective heart surgery, the thymus tissue was then studied. Assay: immunoSEQ multiplex PCR; the TCRdb copy retains only in-frame clones and omits some. The data show 100,000 to 150,000 clones, around 94% seen once. The specimen sequenced was thymus tissue. The receptors stem from a boy less than two years old with a congenital heart defect but otherwise immunologically healthy.

This clone was detected only once. The J gene is TRBJ1-6, the V gene TRBV6-5; the D gene is possibly TRBD1 (6 bases). Germline V gene data show CDR1 as MNHEY and CDR2 as SVGAGI. The germline V and J ends were trimmed by 5 bases and 10 bases, with 18 bases remaining between them. There are 15 residues in the CDR3. CDR3: CASSQDRKVRSPLHF. The CDR3, as DNA: TGTGCCAGCAGTCAGGACAGAAAGGTCAGGTCACCCCTCCACTTT.

The chain combines TRBV30 with TRBJ2-5; TRBD1 matches 9 bases. After removal of 7 bases from V and 5 bases from J, the junction contained 5 bases not matched to a gene. The germline V gene has CDR1 GTSNPN and CDR2 SVGIG (reference sequence). The CDR3 has 12 residues. The chain's CDR3 is CAYIQGAETQYF. In DNA, the CDR3 is TGTGCCTATATACAGGGGGCCGAGACCCAGTACTTC.

The gene calls are TRBV9 and TRBJ2-2; no reliable D call. The CDR3 runs to 16 residues. Germline CDR1 and CDR2: SGDLS and YYNGEE. V was cut by 0 bases and J by 2 bases, with 11 bases left in between. CDR3 loop: CASSVGSQVNTGELFF. CDR3 DNA: TGTGCCAGCAGCGTAGGGTCCCAAGTCAACACCGGGGAGCTGTTTTTT.

The chain combines TRBV4-3 with TRBJ2-5; possibly TRBD2 for D (8 bases). V lost 0 bases and J 5 bases, leaving 19 bases between the germline ends. The germline V gene has CDR1 LGHNA and CDR2 YSLEER. This CDR3 has 17 residues. CDR3 DNA: TGCGCCAGCAGCCAAGATAGGGGGCGGGGGGCCGCGGAGACCCAGTACTTC. Protein product: CASSQDRGRGAAETQYF.

V usage is TRBV7-2 and J usage is TRBJ1-2; tentative D call: TRBD1 (5 bases). This CDR3 comprises 17 residues. Trimming removed 5 bases from V and 0 bases from J, with 19 bases in between. Germline assignment: CDR1 SGHTA and CDR2 FQGNSA. The CDR3 sequence: CASSPGTDEFANYGYTF. In nucleotides, the CDR3 is TGTGCCAGCAGCCCTGGGACGGACGAGTTTGCTAACTATGGCTACACCTTC.

The chain links TRBV4-1 to TRBJ1-4, with D maybe TRBD1 (5 bases). This CDR3 region has 17 residues. Germline V gene data show CDR1 as MGHRA and CDR2 as YSYEKL. Trimming removed 2 bases at V and 4 bases at J, with 17 bases between. CDR3 sequence reads: CASSQPGPLFLNEKLFF. The DNA of the CDR3 is TGCGCCAGCAGCCAACCGGGACCGTTGTTCCTTAATGAAAAACTGTTTTTT.

The V and J genes are TRBV6-1 and TRBJ1-1; maybe TRBD1 (6 bases). There are 13 residues in the CDR3. In germline, CDR1 is MNHNS, CDR2 SASEGT. V was shortened by 6 bases and J by 5 bases, with 13 bases between the two germline ends. The CDR3 loop is CASRPRGGTEAFF. The CDR3 region has the DNA TGTGCCAGCAGGCCCAGGGGCGGGACTGAAGCTTTCTTT.

The genes are TRBV5-6 and TRBJ2-5, with 7 bases aligning to TRBD1. CDR1 SGHDT and CDR2 YYEEEE come from the germline V gene. V gave up 0 bases and J gave up 3 bases; unmatched junction bases: 2. This CDR3 region has 14 residues. CDR3 in amino acids: CASSLGRGKETQYF. DNA for the CDR3: TGTGCCAGCAGCTTGGGCAGGGGGAAAGAGACCCAGTACTTC.

V and J are TRBV7-6 and TRBJ2-3; a possible D gene is TRBD1 (5 bases). The CDR3 has 14 amino acids. With 5 bases removed from V and 6 bases from J, the gap between germline ends came to 15 bases. Germline loops: CDR1 SGHVS, CDR2 FNYEAQ. The CDR3 DNA sequence: TGTGCCAGCAGCATCCCGGGTGGGGCCGATACGCAGTATTTT. The encoded protein is CASSIPGGADTQYF.

This clone showed up just once. The V gene is TRBV27, the J gene TRBJ1-5, with D perhaps matching TRBD1 (6 bases). The CDR3 is 14 residues long. The V gene's germline CDR1 is MNHEY and CDR2 SMNVEV (reference sequence). Trimming shortened V by 2 bases and J by 7 bases, and 12 bases separated the two germline ends. The CDR3 spells CASSLIGGGQPQHF. In DNA, the CDR3 is TGTGCCAGCAGTTTAATTGGGGGCGGGCAGCCCCAGCATTTT.

This sequence joins TRBV4-1 and TRBJ1-6, with unresolved D. The CDR3 sequence is 18 residues long. Per the germline V gene, CDR1 is MGHRA and CDR2 is YSYEKL. Trimming stripped 0 bases from V and 7 bases from J, with 19 bases between. DNA for the CDR3: TGCGCCAGCAGCCAAGATTGGTACACCCTAGATCAGAATTCACCCCTCCACTTT. The encoded protein is CASSQDWYTLDQNSPLHF.

The chain employs TRBV9 and TRBJ2-1; D gene ambiguous. Germline assignment: CDR1 SGDLS and CDR2 YYNGEE. CDR3 size: 14 residues. V lost 0 bases and J lost 3, with 7 bases in between. The CDR3 DNA reads TGTGCCAGCAGCGTAGGCCTAAACTACAATGAGCAGTTCTTC. Its protein product is CASSVGLNYNEQFF.

The chain carries TRBV5-1 and TRBJ2-7; TRBD1 aligns across 7 bases. V gave up 4 bases and J gave up 8 bases; unmatched junction bases: 30. This CDR3 region has 20 residues. Germline V gene lookup returns CDR1 SGHRS and CDR2 YFSETQ. In nucleotides, the CDR3 is TGCGCCAGCAGCCCCTTTTGGACAGGAGCAACCTCCCTTAGTAGATTTAAGCAGTACTTC. As protein: CASSPFWTGATSLSRFKQYF. Variable domain in full (rest from reference TRBV5-1 and TRBJ2-7): KAGVTQTPRYLIKTRGQQVTLSCSPISGHRSVSWYQQTPGQGLQFLFEYFSETQRNKGNFPGRFSGRQFSNSRSEMNVSTLELGDSALYLCASSPFWTGATSLSRFKQYFGPGTRLTVT.

The chain couples TRBV29-1 to TRBJ2-7, with TRBD1 matching over 9 bases. The V gene's germline CDR1 is SQVTM and CDR2 ANQGSEA. The V gene end was trimmed by 5 bases and the J gene end by 6 bases; junction bases not matched to a gene: 8. The CDR3 has 13 residues. CDR3: CSVPPGQGPEQYF. DNA of the CDR3: TGCAGCGTTCCCCCGGGACAGGGACCCGAGCAGTACTTC.

The gene calls are TRBV7-9 and TRBJ1-4; D unresolved. V was clipped by 5 bases and J by 7 bases, with 26 bases between them. CDR1 is SEHNR and CDR2 is FQNEAQ in the germline V gene (reference sequence). This CDR3 is 18 amino acids long. The CDR3, as DNA: TGTGCCAGCAGCGAAGGGTCTCGGCGGGAAGGAGGCGGTGAAAAACTGTTTTTT. Its translation: CASSEGSRREGGGEKLFF.

This rearrangement joins TRBV5-1 to TRBJ1-1, with D possibly matching TRBD1 (6 bases). V was trimmed by 0 bases and J by 1 base, leaving 10 bases between them. CDR3 size: 15 residues. Germline loops: CDR1 SGHRS, CDR2 YFSETQ. CDR3 amino acids: CASSLDRAPNTEAFF. The CDR3 nucleotides are TGCGCCAGCAGCTTGGACAGGGCCCCGAACACTGAAGCTTTCTTT.

The chain joins TRBV4-1 to TRBJ1-5; 7 bases agree with TRBD1. CDR3 length equals 20 residues. Germline V CDR1 and CDR2: MGHRA, YSYEKL. V gave up 1 base and J gave up 4 bases; unmatched junction bases: 19. The CDR3 region has the DNA TGCGCCAGCAGCCAAGGTGCCTTAACAGGGGAGAGCGAAAGAAATCAGCCCCAGCATTTT. This gives the protein CASSQGALTGESERNQPQHF.

The CDR3 DNA reads as TGTGCCAGCAGTTTAGGGGACAGGTTAGGCACTGAAGCTTTCTTT. Encoded protein: CASSLGDRLGTEAFF. The J gene is TRBJ1-1, the V gene TRBV27, with 8 bases fitting TRBD1. The germline CDR1 and CDR2 sequences are MNHEY and SMNVEV (reference sequence). J lost 4 bases, V lost 2 bases, and 6 bases had no gene match. The CDR3 has 15 residues.

The V and J genes are TRBV30 and TRBJ1-2; D is undetermined. The CDR3 spans 12 residues. Trimming stripped 3 bases from V and 6 bases from J, with 11 bases between. Germline V gene lookup returns CDR1 GTSNPN and CDR2 SVGIG (reference sequence). The CDR3 bases are TGTGCCTGGAGAAGGTCAGAGGATGGCTACACCTTC. It translates to CAWRRSEDGYTF.

The CDR3 loop reads CASSINRAAGGPDTQYF. CDR3 sequence (DNA): TGTGCCAGTAGTATAAATCGAGCGGCGGGGGGTCCCGATACGCAGTATTTT. This chain links TRBV19 with TRBJ2-3, with 8 nucleotides matching TRBD2. Looked up from germline, CDR1 is LNHDA and CDR2 is SQIVND (reference sequence). Trimming at V came to 2 bases and at J to 6 bases, leaving 13 bases not matched to a gene. The CDR3 has 17 amino acids.

This clone has a single count. V is TRBV5-8 and J is TRBJ1-2; D gene unclear. Trimming left V 0 bases short and J 4 bases short, with 16 bases between. The CDR3 runs to 16 residues. In germline, CDR1 is SGHTS, CDR2 YDEGEE. This CDR3 is CASSLEESRVTYGYTF. The CDR3 DNA follows: TGTGCCAGCAGCTTGGAGGAAAGCCGGGTGACCTATGGCTACACCTTC.